This passage covers 19 T cell receptor beta chains from one sample sequenced in a study of human T cells and chemical hapten exposure. TCRdb re-analysed the RACE reads in MiXCR, keeping a single row per CDR3 protein. The sample shows 110,000 to 150,000 distinct CDR3 sequences, approximately 12% of them seen only once. The time point was: patch test 2, 6 weeks after DPC sensitization. The treatment denotes: therapeutic diphenylcyclopropenone sensitization with weekly scalp DPC. The sample consisted of whole blood, taken in connection with sensitization to the hapten diphenylcyclopropenone (DPC). These receptors were taken from a woman in her fifties or sixties with alopecia areata. Some clones in this sample may be carry-over from other donors' samples.

The chain recombines TRBV6-5 with TRBJ1-1; D unresolved. Trimming stripped 8 bases from V and 3 bases from J, with 13 bases between. The CDR3 length is 13 residues. CDR1 MNHEY and CDR2 SVGAGI come from the germline V gene. The CDR3 sequence: CASGHPWDTEAFF. CDR3 nucleotide sequence: TGTGCCAGCGGGCACCCTTGGGACACTGAAGCTTTCTTT.

This clonotype was detected ten times or more. The J gene is TRBJ2-3, the V gene TRBV4-3; 7 bases fit TRBD2. The ends lost 4 bases at V and 2 bases at J; junction bases unmatched: 9. The CDR3 covers 16 residues. Germline lookup yields CDR1 LGHNA and CDR2 YSLEER. The CDR3 bases are TGCGCCAGCAGCCGGAATCTAGCGGCTGTCACAGATACGCAGTATTTT. Its protein is CASSRNLAAVTDTQYF.

This clonotype has ten or more counts. CDR3: CASGDVTYEQYF. The CDR3 bases are TGTGCCAGCGGGGACGTGACCTACGAGCAGTACTTC. The chain carries TRBV12-3 or TRBV12-4 and TRBJ2-7; the D gene could be TRBD1 or TRBD2 (5 bases each). The CDR3 totals 12 residues. V was pared by 8 bases and J by 2 bases, with 10 bases between.

This clonotype has a handful of counts. The genes are TRBV20-1 and TRBJ2-5, with D perhaps matching TRBD1 (6 bases). The CDR3 is 15 residues long. CDR1 and CDR2 from the germline V gene are DFQATT and SNEGSKA (reference sequence). V was trimmed by 5 bases and J by 5 bases, leaving 21 bases between them. The CDR3 spells CSARNHRERGETQYF. DNA for the CDR3: TGCAGTGCTCGTAACCACAGGGAACGAGGGGAGACCCAGTACTTC.

CDR3: CSARDWAGRSYEQYF. The CDR3 bases are TGCAGTGCTAGAGATTGGGCGGGACGCTCCTACGAGCAGTACTTC. The V gene is TRBV20-1, the J gene TRBJ2-7; TRBD2 might be the D (6 bases). The CDR3 length is 15 residues. The germline V gene has CDR1 DFQATT and CDR2 SNEGSKA (reference sequence). V was pared by 0 bases and J by 0 bases, with 12 bases between.

This chain joins TRBV20-1 and TRBJ1-2; TRBD1 might be the D (5 bases). Per germline, CDR1 DFQATT and CDR2 SNEGSKA (reference sequence). CDR3 length equals 14 residues. Trimming removed 5 bases from V and 3 bases from J, with 16 bases in between. CDR3 region: CSAPKDGGDYGYTF. In DNA form, the CDR3 reads TGCAGTGCTCCCAAAGATGGGGGGGACTATGGCTACACCTTC.

J is TRBJ2-1 and V is TRBV6-1; 14 nucleotides align to TRBD2. From germline, CDR1 is MNHNS and CDR2 SASEGT. Losses at the gene ends were 8 bases for V and 10 bases for J; bases not matched to a gene: 7. The CDR3 runs 14 residues. The CDR3 DNA reads as TGTGCCAGCGGGGGACTAGCGGGAGTAGGAGAGCAGTTCTTC. It specifies CASGGLAGVGEQFF.

The J gene is TRBJ1-1, the V gene TRBV14; a weak D match, TRBD1 (5 bases). From germline, CDR1 is SGHDN and CDR2 FVKESK. The CDR3 runs to 14 residues. The germline V and J ends were trimmed by 0 bases and 7 bases, with 12 bases remaining between them. DNA of the CDR3: TGTGCCAGCAGCCAAGATATGCAGGGCCGTGAAGCTTTCTTT. Its protein is CASSQDMQGREAFF.

This clonotype showed up just a few times. The J gene is TRBJ2-1, the V gene TRBV5-1; possibly TRBD2 for D (6 bases). This CDR3 is built from 14 residues. From germline, CDR1 is SGHRS and CDR2 YFSETQ. Trimming stripped 7 bases from V and 4 bases from J, with 15 bases between. The CDR3 loop reads CASASGTHYNEQFF. Written as DNA, the CDR3 is TGCGCCAGCGCATCCGGGACTCATTACAATGAGCAGTTCTTC.

The sample holds many counts of this clonotype. The chain links TRBV10-1 to TRBJ2-7, with unresolved D. CDR3 length: 13 amino acids. Deletions cut 6 bases from V and 6 bases from J, with 15 bases between. The V gene's germline CDR1 is WNHNN and CDR2 SYGVQD (reference sequence). The CDR3 loop reads CASSPTTTGEQYF. The CDR3, as DNA: TGCGCCAGCAGCCCAACGACGACCGGCGAGCAGTACTTC.

The genes are TRBV9 and TRBJ2-5; tentatively, D is TRBD2 (5 bases). Trimming cost V 4 bases and J 1 base, with 17 bases left between them. The CDR3 extends over 16 amino acids. Looked up from germline, CDR1 is SGDLS and CDR2 is YYNGEE. CDR3 sequence (DNA): TGTGCCAGCAGCCCACCCCCGGGAAGCGCCCAAGAGACCCAGTACTTC. As protein: CASSPPPGSAQETQYF.

This chain links TRBV12-3 or TRBV12-4 with TRBJ1-1, with 10 bases fitting TRBD1. This CDR3 comprises 13 residues. The V gene end was trimmed by 3 bases and the J gene end by 10 bases; junction bases not matched to a gene: 5. The DNA of the CDR3 is TGTGCCAGCAGTTTGGGACAGGGGATTATAGCTTTCTTT. The encoded protein is CASSLGQGIIAFF.

This clonotype was seen a handful of times. For the CDR3, the DNA is TGTGCCAGCAGTGGAGACCGCCGGGGAGATGAGCAGTTCTTC. It codes for CASSGDRRGDEQFF. The chain employs TRBV6-1 and TRBJ2-1, with D maybe TRBD2 (5 bases). This CDR3 has 14 residues. V lost 4 bases to trimming and J lost 8 bases, with 15 bases between them. Germline values: CDR1 MNHNS, CDR2 SASEGT.

With regard to this clonotype: A much larger clone differs by one base, so this may be a read error. The V call is TRBV9, the J call TRBJ1-1; D call uncertain. CDR3 length: 15 amino acids. Germline V CDR1 and CDR2: SGDLS, YYNGEE. The CDR3 DNA reads as TGTGCCAGCAGCGTAGATTTTGGGGTTAACACTGAAGTTTTCTTT. This encodes CASSVDFGVNTEVFF.

The chain couples TRBV12-3 or TRBV12-4 to TRBJ1-5; 8 bases map to TRBD1. The CDR3 loop spans 15 amino acids. V trimming: 5 bases; J trimming: 5 bases; junction bases outside the gene matches: 8. CDR3 in amino acids: CASSPRTGRDQPQHF. CDR3 in DNA: TGTGCCAGCAGTCCCCGGACAGGGCGGGATCAGCCCCAGCATTTT.

This rearrangement joins TRBV11-2 to TRBJ2-7; 9 bases line up with TRBD2. J was trimmed by 3 bases and V by 8 bases; bases with no gene match: 8. CDR1 and CDR2 (germline): SGHAT, FQNNGV. The CDR3 runs to 14 residues. CDR3 sequence (DNA): TGTGCCAGCTCCAGAGCGGGGGGATACTACGAGCAGTACTTC. This sequence encodes CASSRAGGYYEQYF.

This chain links TRBV27 with TRBJ2-6; 9 positions agree with TRBD1. This CDR3 spans 17 amino acids. CDR1 is MNHEY and CDR2 is SMNVEV in the germline V gene (reference sequence). The trim removed 5 bases at V and 3 bases at J, leaving 8 bases unmatched. CDR3 DNA: TGTGCCAGCAGTCTCTCCGGGACAGGGTTTGGGGCCAACGTCCTGACTTTC. Protein: CASSLSGTGFGANVLTF.

This clonotype showed up just a few times. The chain has TRBV20-1 and TRBJ2-7; 8 bases align to TRBD1. The germline CDR1 and CDR2 sequences are DFQATT and SNEGSKA (reference sequence). The CDR3 extends over 15 amino acids. The V and J ends lost 5 bases and 7 bases, in that order; junction bases with no gene match: 16. The CDR3 region is CSAYLPGGSTGEQYF. The CDR3 DNA reads TGCAGTGCTTACCTTCCAGGGGGCTCTACTGGGGAGCAGTACTTC.

The chain has TRBV7-9 and TRBJ2-7; 10 bases match TRBD1. This CDR3 spans 14 amino acids. With V trimmed by 4 bases and J by 9 bases, 9 bases remained unmatched. Germline CDR1 reads SEHNR; CDR2 reads FQNEAQ (reference sequence). The CDR3 spells CASSWDGGQGRQYF. CDR3 nucleotide sequence: TGTGCCAGCAGCTGGGACGGGGGACAGGGGCGGCAGTACTTC.